The clone carrying this T cell receptor beta chain showed up just a few times. Its antigen is not known. This record comes from a study of CD8+ T cells in alopecia areata. Whole-study context: Tofacitinib exposure lasted 6 to 18 months, followed by 6 months off drug. Study conclusions and caveats: Amid tofacitinib therapy, many expanded lesional clones stayed present in scalp and blood. Compared with normal scalp, lesional scalp had higher clonality and more expanded CD8+ clones.

The CDR3 covers 14 residues. Trimming shortened V by 3 bases and J by 3 bases, and 13 bases separated the two germline ends. Germline-derived CDR1 and CDR2 are SGHRS and YFSETQ. TCR sequencing used cDNA made by reverse transcription of extracted RNA. TCRdb's copy holds only in-frame clones and misses some; the assay was immunoSEQ multiplex PCR. The data show some 170,000 clones, roughly 50% seen once. As to treatment: oral pan-JAK inhibitor, 5-10 mg twice daily. In alopecia areata patients, both lesional scalp punch biopsies and peripheral blood were collected. V usage is TRBV5-1 and J usage is TRBJ2-7, with a tentative D call TRBD1 (6 bases). This specimen consisted of CD4+ T cells sorted from blood, obtained between weeks 55 and 70, from a patient treated with tofacitinib. The TCR originated in a human donor with alopecia areata. CDR3 sequence: CASSSQGHNYEQYF. The CDR3 coding sequence is TGCGCCAGCAGCTCACAGGGTCATAACTACGAGCAGTACTTC.